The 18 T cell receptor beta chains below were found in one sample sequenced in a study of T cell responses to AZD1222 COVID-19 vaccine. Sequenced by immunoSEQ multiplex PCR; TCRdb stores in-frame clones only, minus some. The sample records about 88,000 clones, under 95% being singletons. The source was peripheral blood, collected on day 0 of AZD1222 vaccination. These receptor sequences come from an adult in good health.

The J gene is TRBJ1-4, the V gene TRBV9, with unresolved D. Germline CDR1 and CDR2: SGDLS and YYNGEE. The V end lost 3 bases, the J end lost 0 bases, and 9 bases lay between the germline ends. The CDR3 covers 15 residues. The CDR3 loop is CASSEGPSTNEKLFF. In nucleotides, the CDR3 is TGTGCCAGCAGCGAGGGCCCATCAACTAATGAAAAACTGTTTTTT. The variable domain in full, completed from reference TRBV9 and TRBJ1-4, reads DSGVTQTPKHLITATGQRVTLRCSPRSGDLSVYWYQQSLDQGLQFLIQYYNGEERAKGNILERFSAQQFPDLHSELNLSSLELGDSALYFCASSEGPSTNEKLFFGSGTQLSVL.

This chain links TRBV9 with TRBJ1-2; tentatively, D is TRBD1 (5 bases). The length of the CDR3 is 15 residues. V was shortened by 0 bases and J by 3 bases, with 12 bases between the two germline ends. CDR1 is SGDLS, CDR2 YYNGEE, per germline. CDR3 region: CASSVVPTGHYGYTF. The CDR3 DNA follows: TGTGCCAGCAGCGTAGTTCCTACGGGGCACTATGGCTACACCTTC.

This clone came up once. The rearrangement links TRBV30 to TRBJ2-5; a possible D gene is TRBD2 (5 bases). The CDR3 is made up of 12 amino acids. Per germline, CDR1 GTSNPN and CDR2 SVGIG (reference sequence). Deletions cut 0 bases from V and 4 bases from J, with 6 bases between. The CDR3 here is CAWSVEGETQYF. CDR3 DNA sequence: TGTGCCTGGAGTGTTGAGGGAGAGACCCAGTACTTC.

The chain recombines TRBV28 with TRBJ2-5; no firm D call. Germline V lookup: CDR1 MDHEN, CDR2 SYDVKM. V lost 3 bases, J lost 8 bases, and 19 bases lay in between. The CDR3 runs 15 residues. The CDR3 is CASSLVLASGPTQYF. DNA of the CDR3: TGTGCCAGCAGTTTGGTTCTGGCTAGTGGGCCAACCCAGTACTTC.

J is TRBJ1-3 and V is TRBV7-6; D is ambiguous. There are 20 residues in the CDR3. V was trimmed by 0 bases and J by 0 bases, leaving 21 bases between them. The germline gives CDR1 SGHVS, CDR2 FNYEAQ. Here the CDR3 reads CASSLAYRGLRPFSGNTIYF. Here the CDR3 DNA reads TGTGCCAGCAGCTTAGCGTATCGTGGACTCAGACCATTCTCTGGAAACACCATATATTTT.

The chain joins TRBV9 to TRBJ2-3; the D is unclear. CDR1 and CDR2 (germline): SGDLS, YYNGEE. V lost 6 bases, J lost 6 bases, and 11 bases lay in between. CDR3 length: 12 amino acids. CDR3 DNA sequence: TGTGCCAGCACCTCCCGTGGGGATACGCAGTATTTT. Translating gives CASTSRGDTQYF.

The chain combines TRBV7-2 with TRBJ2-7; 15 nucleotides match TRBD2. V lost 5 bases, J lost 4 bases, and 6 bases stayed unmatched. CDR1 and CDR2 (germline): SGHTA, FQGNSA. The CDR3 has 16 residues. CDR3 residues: CASSLDGLAGGYEQYF. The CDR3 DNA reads TGTGCCAGCAGCCTAGATGGACTAGCGGGAGGGTACGAGCAGTACTTC.

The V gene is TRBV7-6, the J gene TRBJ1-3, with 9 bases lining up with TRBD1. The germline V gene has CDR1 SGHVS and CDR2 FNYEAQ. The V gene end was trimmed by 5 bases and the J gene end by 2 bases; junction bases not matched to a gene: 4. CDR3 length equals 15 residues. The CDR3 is CASSRTGDPGNTIYF. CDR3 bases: TGTGCCAGCAGCAGGACAGGGGACCCTGGAAACACCATATATTTT.

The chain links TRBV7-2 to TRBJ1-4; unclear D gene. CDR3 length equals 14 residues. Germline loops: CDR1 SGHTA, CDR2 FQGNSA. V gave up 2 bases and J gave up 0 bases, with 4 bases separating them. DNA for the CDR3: TGTGCCAGCAGCTTATCAGCAACTAATGAAAAACTGTTTTTT. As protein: CASSLSATNEKLFF.

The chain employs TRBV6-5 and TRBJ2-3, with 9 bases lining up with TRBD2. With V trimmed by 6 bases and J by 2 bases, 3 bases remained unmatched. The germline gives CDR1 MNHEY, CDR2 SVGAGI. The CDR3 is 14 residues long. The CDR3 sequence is CASRTSGYTDTQYF. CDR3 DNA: TGTGCCAGCAGGACTAGCGGATACACAGATACGCAGTATTTT.

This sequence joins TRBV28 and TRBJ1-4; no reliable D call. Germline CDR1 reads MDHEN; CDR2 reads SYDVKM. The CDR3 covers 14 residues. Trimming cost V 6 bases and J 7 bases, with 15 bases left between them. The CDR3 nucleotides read TGTGCCAGCAGCCACGGCCCTGACGTTGAAAAACTGTTTTTT. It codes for CASSHGPDVEKLFF. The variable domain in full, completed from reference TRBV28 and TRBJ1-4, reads DVKVTQSSRYLVKRTGEKVFLECVQDMDHENMFWYRQDPGLGLRLIYFSYDVKMKEKGDIPEGYSVSREKKERFSLILESASTNQTSMYLCASSHGPDVEKLFFGSGTQLSVL.

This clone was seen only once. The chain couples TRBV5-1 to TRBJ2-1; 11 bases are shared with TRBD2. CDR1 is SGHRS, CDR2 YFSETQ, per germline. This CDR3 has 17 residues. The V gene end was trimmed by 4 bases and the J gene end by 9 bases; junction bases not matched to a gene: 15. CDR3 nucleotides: TGCGCCAGCAGCGCTGGGACTAGCGGACACCAACCCGGTGAGCAGTTCTTC. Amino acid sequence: CASSAGTSGHQPGEQFF.

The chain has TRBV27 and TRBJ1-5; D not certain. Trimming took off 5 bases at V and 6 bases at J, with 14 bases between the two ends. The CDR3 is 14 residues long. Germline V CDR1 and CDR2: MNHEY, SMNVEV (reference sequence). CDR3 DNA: TGTGCCAGCAGTCCGACACCGGCGGGTCAGCCCCAGCATTTT. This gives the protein CASSPTPAGQPQHF.

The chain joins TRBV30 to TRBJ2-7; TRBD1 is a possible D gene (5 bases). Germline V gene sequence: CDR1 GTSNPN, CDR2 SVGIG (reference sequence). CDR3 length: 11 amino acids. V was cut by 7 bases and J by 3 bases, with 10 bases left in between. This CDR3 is CASLQGYEQYF. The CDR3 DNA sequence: TGTGCCTCCCTGCAGGGCTACGAGCAGTACTTC.

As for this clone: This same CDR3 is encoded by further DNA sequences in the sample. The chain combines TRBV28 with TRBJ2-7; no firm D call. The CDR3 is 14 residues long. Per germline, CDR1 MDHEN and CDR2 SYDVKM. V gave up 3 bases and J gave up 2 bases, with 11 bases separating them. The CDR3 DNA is TGTGCCAGCAGTTTCTGGACCGGAACCTACGAGCAGTACTTC. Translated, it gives CASSFWTGTYEQYF.

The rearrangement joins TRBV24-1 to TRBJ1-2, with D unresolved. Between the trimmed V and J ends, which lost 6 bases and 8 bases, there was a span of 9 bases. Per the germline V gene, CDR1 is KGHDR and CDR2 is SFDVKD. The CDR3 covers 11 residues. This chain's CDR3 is CATSSGYGYTF. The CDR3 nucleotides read TGTGCCACCAGTAGCGGATACGGCTACACCTTC.

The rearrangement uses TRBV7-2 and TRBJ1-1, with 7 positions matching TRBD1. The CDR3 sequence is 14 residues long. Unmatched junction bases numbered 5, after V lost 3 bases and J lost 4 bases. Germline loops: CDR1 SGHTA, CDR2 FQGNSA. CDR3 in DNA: TGTGCCAGCAGCTTGGTCCAGGGGGGCACTGAAGCTTTCTTT. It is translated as CASSLVQGGTEAFF.

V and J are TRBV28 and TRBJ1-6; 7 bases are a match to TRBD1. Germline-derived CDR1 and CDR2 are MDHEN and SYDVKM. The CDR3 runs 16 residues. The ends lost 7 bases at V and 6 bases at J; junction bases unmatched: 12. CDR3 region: CASNEFQGGVNSPLHF. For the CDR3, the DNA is TGTGCCAGCAACGAATTCCAGGGGGGAGTTAATTCACCCCTCCACTTT.